The clone carrying this T cell receptor (beta chain) was picked up a small number of times. The antigen remains unidentified. PCR amplification relied on 60 Vbeta primers (plus 13 Jbeta primers). Libraries were prepared by immunoSEQ multiplex PCR; TCRdb keeps only in-frame clonotypes and omits some of them. The sample lists roughly 140,000 clones; around a tenth were seen once. These data belong to a study of cytomegalovirus exposure and HLA in healthy donors. Findings of the study overall: It was assumed in the presence/absence analyses that sequencing depth was roughly uniform across donors.

This CDR3 spans 12 amino acids. Germline CDR1 reads SQVTM; CDR2 reads ANQGSEA. Trimming took 3 bases from V and 6 from J, leaving 9 bases between them. The J gene is TRBJ2-1, the V gene TRBV29-1; D gene uncertain. The specimen was PBMCs. The clonotype was recovered from a male donor in good health and CMV-seronegative. CDR3 region: CSVEEPANEQFF. The DNA for the CDR3 is TGCAGCGTTGAGGAGCCCGCCAATGAGCAGTTCTTC.